A single sample gave rise to the 5 T cell receptor beta chains below, sequenced in a study of T cell responses to AZD1222 COVID-19 vaccine. Libraries were prepared by immunoSEQ multiplex PCR; TCRdb keeps only in-frame clonotypes and omits some of them. The sample lists about 83,000 clones, approximately 85% occurring once. Sequenced here: peripheral blood, sampled 28 days after the second AZD1222 dose. These receptor sequences come from an adult who received the AZD1222 COVID-19 vaccine.

The V call is TRBV9, the J call TRBJ2-7; no clear D gene. The CDR3 loop spans 11 amino acids. The germline V gene encodes CDR1 SGDLS and CDR2 YYNGEE. V lost 4 bases to trimming and J lost 7 bases, with 9 bases between them. CDR3 bases: TGTGCCAGCAGCCGCGCCCGGGAGCAGTACTTC. This translates into CASSRAREQYF. Together with reference TRBV9 and TRBJ2-7, the CDR3 gives the full variable domain: DSGVTQTPKHLITATGQRVTLRCSPRSGDLSVYWYQQSLDQGLQFLIQYYNGEERAKGNILERFSAQQFPDLHSELNLSSLELGDSALYFCASSRAREQYFGPGTRLTVT.

This clone was seen a handful of times. This chain connects TRBV4-1 to TRBJ1-6; possibly TRBD1 for D (6 bases). CDR1 MGHRA and CDR2 YSYEKL come from the germline V gene. The V end lost 3 bases, the J end lost 0 bases, and 15 bases lay between the germline ends. This CDR3 is built from 18 residues. CDR3 in amino acids: CASSQGDTLSSYNSPLHF. CDR3 bases: TGCGCCAGCAGCCAGGGGGACACCCTAAGCTCCTATAATTCACCCCTCCACTTT.

The chain uses TRBV19 and TRBJ2-5; tentative D call: TRBD1 (6 bases). The V gene lost 0 bases and the J gene lost 5 bases, with 10 bases spanning the gap. This CDR3 has 14 amino acids. Per the germline V gene, CDR1 is LNHDA and CDR2 is SQIVND (reference sequence). This chain's CDR3 is CASSIEGARETQYF. The CDR3 region has the DNA TGTGCCAGTAGTATAGAGGGGGCGAGGGAGACCCAGTACTTC.

The chain employs TRBV11-3 and TRBJ2-5, with TRBD1 as a possible D gene (5 bases). V shed 5 bases and J shed 2 bases, with 9 bases lying between them. The CDR3 loop spans 13 amino acids. Germline assignment: CDR1 SGHNT and CDR2 YENEEA. CDR3 sequence: CASSINRQETQYF. As DNA, the CDR3 is TGTGCCAGCAGCATCAACAGGCAAGAGACCCAGTACTTC.

The chain carries TRBV19 and TRBJ2-7; 8 nucleotides match TRBD1. V lost 3 bases to trimming and J lost 2 bases; unmatched junction nucleotides: 6. The CDR3 sequence is 15 residues long. Germline V gene sequence: CDR1 LNHDA, CDR2 SQIVND (reference sequence). The CDR3 coding sequence is TGTGCCAGTAGTATCTCCCCGACAGGGGCCTACGAGCAGTACTTC. It specifies CASSISPTGAYEQYF.